The 8 T cell receptor beta chains below come from one sample, sequenced in a study of kidney transplant recipient with SARS-CoV-2 infection. TCRdb recomputed calls from the reads with MiXCR, one row per CDR3 protein. The sample has 200,000 to 300,000 distinct CDR3 sequences, more than 25% seen once. The sample consisted of a blood sample, taken at baseline and between days 110 and 120 from a kidney transplant recipient. Every receptor here comes from a young adult male patient who had COVID-19 and was a kidney transplant recipient. The graft donor may be the source of some T cells.

This clonotype was seen repeatedly, ten times or more. V is TRBV12-3 or TRBV12-4 and J is TRBJ1-2, with no clear D. V was cut by 5 bases and J by 4 bases, with 23 bases left in between. This CDR3 has 17 residues. The CDR3 DNA is TGTGCCAGCAGTCAACGTGCCAGCTTCCGAAAGACCTATGGCTACACCTTC. Amino acid sequence: CASSQRASFRKTYGYTF.

This clonotype was picked up many times. The chain recombines TRBV5-3 with TRBJ1-2, with unresolved D. TRBV5-3 is known as an ORF, though its function is uncertain. V shed 6 bases and J shed 4 bases, with 22 bases lying between them. The CDR3 is 16 residues long. The CDR3 loop is CARNNIVVRKTYGYTF. The DNA for the CDR3 is TGTGCCAGAAACAACATAGTGGTGAGAAAGACCTATGGCTACACCTTC.

This clonotype was picked up many times. The chain couples TRBV5-1 to TRBJ1-1; D not resolved. The CDR3 contains 16 residues. Germline V gene sequence: CDR1 SGHRS, CDR2 YFSETQ. V was clipped by 1 base and J by 1 base, with 14 bases between them. The CDR3 region has the DNA TGCGCCAGCAGCTTGACGTCCGACCGGCCGAACACTGAAGCTTTCTTT. Encoded protein: CASSLTSDRPNTEAFF.

Concerning this clonotype itself: A read error may be the cause here, since a much bigger clone is one base away. The V call is TRBV7-2, the J call TRBJ1-2; 7 bases agree with TRBD1. This CDR3 is 13 amino acids long. Germline V gene sequence: CDR1 SGHTA, CDR2 FQGNSA. This CDR3 reads CASSLGQLYGHTF. CDR3 nucleotide sequence: TGTGCCAGCAGCTTGGGACAGCTCTATGGCCACACCTTC.

In the case of this clonotype: A read error may be the cause here, since a much bigger clone is one base away. The V gene is TRBV3-1, the J gene TRBJ1-1; D is undetermined. V was shortened by 5 bases and J by 4 bases, with 23 bases between the two germline ends. Germline V gene sequence: CDR1 LGHDT, CDR2 YNNKEL (reference sequence). The CDR3 runs to 17 residues. CDR3 sequence (DNA): TGTGCCAGCAGCATGAGGGCTCCCATTTCAATTCGCACTGAAGCTTTCTTT. It is translated as CASSMRAPISIRTEAFF.

This chain links TRBV5-4 with TRBJ2-3; 10 nucleotides line up with TRBD1. This CDR3 is 16 amino acids long. Trimming at V came to 0 bases and at J to 6 bases, leaving 7 bases not matched to a gene. Germline lookup yields CDR1 SGHNT and CDR2 YYREEE (reference sequence). The CDR3 nucleotides are TGTGCCAGCAGCTTGGCGGGGACAGGGGTTCAGGATACGCAGTATTTT. This codes for CASSLAGTGVQDTQYF.

In this sample, this clonotype turned up many times. The chain joins TRBV3-1 to TRBJ2-7; 9 bases map to TRBD1. The germline V gene encodes CDR1 LGHDT and CDR2 YNNKEL (reference sequence). Trimming at V came to 3 bases and at J to 5 bases, leaving 11 bases not matched to a gene. The CDR3 sequence is 16 residues long. The CDR3 nucleotides are TGTGCCAGCAGCCATTTTCAAGGACAGGGGCTCGACGAGCAGTACTTC. Translating it yields CASSHFQGQGLDEQYF.

A remark on this clonotype: This may arise from a read error, as a much more abundant clone is one base away. The gene calls are TRBV6-4 and TRBJ1-2; 8 bases map to TRBD1. J was trimmed by 3 bases and V by 0 bases; bases with no gene match: 0. The CDR3 totals 14 residues. Germline loops: CDR1 MRHNA, CDR2 SNTAGT. The CDR3 here is CASSDSDRDYGYTF. Here the CDR3 DNA reads TGTGCCAGCAGTGACTCGGACAGGGACTATGGCTACACCTTC.